This T cell receptor beta chain was identified during a study of T-cell reconstitution after alpha-beta-depleted transplantation in children. Researchers prepared the TCRbeta library using unique molecular identifiers, the study reports. TCRdb fed the PCR reads into MiXCR, producing one record per CDR3 protein. The sample lists 360,000 or so distinct CDR3 sequences, around 21% occurring once. This clonotype was observed a few times. The clonotype comes from a human donor who donated a stem cell graft to a child with acute myeloid leukemia. Sequencing used PBMCs from the stem cell graft donor, obtained from the stem cell graft.

The CDR3 spells CASSLVSLNEQFF. As DNA, the CDR3 is TGTGCCAGCAGCTTGGTTTCGCTAAATGAGCAGTTCTTC. The genes are TRBV5-6 and TRBJ2-1; no reliable D call. The CDR3 runs to 13 residues. Trimming left V 0 bases short and J 7 bases short, with 8 bases between. From germline, CDR1 is SGHDT and CDR2 YYEEEE.